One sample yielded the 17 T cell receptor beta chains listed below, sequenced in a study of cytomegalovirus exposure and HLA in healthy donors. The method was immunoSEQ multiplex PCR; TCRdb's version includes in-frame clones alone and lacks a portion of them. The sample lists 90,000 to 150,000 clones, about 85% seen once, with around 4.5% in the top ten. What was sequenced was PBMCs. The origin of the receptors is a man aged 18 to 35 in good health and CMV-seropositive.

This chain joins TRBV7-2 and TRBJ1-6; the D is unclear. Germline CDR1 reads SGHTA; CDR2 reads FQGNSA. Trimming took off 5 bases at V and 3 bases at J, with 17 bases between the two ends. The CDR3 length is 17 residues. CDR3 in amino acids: CASSEGTAVYYNSPLHF. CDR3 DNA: TGTGCCAGCAGCGAGGGAACAGCTGTTTACTATAATTCACCCCTCCACTTT.

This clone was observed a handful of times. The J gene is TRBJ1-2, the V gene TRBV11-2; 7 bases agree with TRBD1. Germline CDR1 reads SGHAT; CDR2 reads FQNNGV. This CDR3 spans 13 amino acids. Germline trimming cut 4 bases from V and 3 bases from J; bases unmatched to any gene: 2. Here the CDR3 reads CASSSDRDYGYTF. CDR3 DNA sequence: TGTGCCAGCAGCTCCGACAGGGACTATGGCTACACCTTC.

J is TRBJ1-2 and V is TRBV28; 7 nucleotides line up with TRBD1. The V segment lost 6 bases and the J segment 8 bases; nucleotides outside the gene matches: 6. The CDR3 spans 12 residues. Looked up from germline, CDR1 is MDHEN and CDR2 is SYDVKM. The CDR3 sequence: CASSDDRVGYTF. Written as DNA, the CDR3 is TGTGCCAGCAGCGATGACAGGGTCGGCTACACCTTC.

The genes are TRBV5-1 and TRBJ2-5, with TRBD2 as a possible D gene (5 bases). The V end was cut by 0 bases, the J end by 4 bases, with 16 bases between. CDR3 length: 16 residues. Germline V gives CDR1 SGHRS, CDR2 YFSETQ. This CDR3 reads CASSLVDGSGGETQYF. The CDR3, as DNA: TGCGCCAGCAGCTTGGTTGACGGAAGCGGTGGAGAGACCCAGTACTTC. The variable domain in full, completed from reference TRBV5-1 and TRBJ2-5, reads KAGVTQTPRYLIKTRGQQVTLSCSPISGHRSVSWYQQTPGQGLQFLFEYFSETQRNKGNFPGRFSGRQFSNSRSEMNVSTLELGDSALYLCASSLVDGSGGETQYFGPGTRLLVL.

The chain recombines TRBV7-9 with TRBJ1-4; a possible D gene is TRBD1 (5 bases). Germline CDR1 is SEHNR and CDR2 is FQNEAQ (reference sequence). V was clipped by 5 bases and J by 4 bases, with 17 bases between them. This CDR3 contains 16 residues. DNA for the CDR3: TGTGCCAGCAGCCTCATAACAGGAACTCTTAATGAAAAACTGTTTTTT. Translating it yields CASSLITGTLNEKLFF.

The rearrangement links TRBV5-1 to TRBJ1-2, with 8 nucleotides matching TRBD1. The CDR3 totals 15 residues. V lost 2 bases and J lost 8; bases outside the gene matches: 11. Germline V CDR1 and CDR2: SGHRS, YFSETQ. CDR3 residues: CASSFSNRGTEGYTF. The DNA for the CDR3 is TGCGCCAGCAGCTTTTCAAACAGGGGGACGGAAGGCTACACCTTC.

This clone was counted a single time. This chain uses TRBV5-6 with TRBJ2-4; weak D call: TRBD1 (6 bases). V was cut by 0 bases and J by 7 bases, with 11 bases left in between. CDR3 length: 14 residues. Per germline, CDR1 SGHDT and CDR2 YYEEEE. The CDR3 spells CASSLAGAGNIQYF. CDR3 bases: TGTGCCAGCAGCTTGGCAGGGGCCGGGAACATTCAGTACTTC.

CDR3 sequence (DNA): TGTGCCAGCAGCTTGGCTGATACGCAGTATTTT. Protein: CASSLADTQYF. The V call is TRBV5-6, the J call TRBJ2-3; D not certain. The CDR3 has 11 amino acids. The germline CDR1 and CDR2 sequences are SGHDT and YYEEEE. V was cut by 0 bases and J by 6 bases, with 2 bases left in between.

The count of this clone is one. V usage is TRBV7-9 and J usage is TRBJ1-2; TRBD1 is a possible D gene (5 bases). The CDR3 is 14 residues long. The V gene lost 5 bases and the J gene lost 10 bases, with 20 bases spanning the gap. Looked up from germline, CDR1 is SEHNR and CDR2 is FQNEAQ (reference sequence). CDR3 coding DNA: TGTGCCAGCAGCGCCGACAGCCCGGCGGACGACTACACCTTC. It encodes CASSADSPADDYTF.

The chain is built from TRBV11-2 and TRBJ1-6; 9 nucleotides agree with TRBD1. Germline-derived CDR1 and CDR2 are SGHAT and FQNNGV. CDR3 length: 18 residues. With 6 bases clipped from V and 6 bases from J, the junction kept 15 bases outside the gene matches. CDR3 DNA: TGTGCCAGCAGTACCGGGACAGGGATCGGGGTTTCTAATTCACCCCTCCACTTT. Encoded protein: CASSTGTGIGVSNSPLHF.

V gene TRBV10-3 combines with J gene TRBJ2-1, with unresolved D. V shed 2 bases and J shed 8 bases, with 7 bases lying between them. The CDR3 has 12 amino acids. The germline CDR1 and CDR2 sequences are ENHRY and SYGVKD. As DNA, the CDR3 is TGTGCCATCAGTGAGGATCAGGATGAGCAGTTCTTC. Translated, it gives CAISEDQDEQFF.

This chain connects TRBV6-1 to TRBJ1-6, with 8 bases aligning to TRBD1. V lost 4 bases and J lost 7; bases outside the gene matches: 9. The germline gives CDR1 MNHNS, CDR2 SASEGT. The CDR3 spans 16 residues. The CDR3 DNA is TGTGCCAGCAGTGGGAACACAGGGGGACCAAATTCACCCCTCCACTTT. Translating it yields CASSGNTGGPNSPLHF.

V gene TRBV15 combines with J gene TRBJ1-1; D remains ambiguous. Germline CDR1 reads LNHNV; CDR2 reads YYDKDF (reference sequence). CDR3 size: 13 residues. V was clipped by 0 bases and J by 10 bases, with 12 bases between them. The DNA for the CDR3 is TGTGCCACCAGCAGAGATCGCGGCGTCCCAGCTTTCTTT. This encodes CATSRDRGVPAFF. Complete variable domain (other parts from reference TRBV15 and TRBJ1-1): DAMVIQNPRYQVTQFGKPVTLSCSQTLNHNVMYWYQQKSSQAPKLLFHYYDKDFNNEADTPDNFQSRRPNTSFCFLDIRSPGLGDTAMYLCATSRDRGVPAFFGQGTRLTVV.

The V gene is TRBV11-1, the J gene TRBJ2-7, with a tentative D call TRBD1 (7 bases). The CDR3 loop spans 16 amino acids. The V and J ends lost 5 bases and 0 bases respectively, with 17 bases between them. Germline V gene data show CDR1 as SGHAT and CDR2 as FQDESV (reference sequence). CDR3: CASSNRQGGNSYEQYF. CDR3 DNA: TGTGCCAGCAGCAACCGACAGGGAGGCAACTCCTACGAGCAGTACTTC.

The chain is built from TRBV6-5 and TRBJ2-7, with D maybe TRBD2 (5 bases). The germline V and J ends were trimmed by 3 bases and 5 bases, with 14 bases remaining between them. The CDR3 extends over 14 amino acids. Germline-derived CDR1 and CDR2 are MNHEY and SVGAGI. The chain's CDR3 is CASSYSAKGDEQYF. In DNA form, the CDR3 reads TGTGCCAGCAGTTATTCGGCGAAGGGAGACGAGCAGTACTTC.

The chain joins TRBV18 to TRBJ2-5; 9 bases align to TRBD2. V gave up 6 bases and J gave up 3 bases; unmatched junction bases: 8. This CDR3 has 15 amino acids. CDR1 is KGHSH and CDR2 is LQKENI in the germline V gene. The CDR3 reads CASSPRGGTEETQYF. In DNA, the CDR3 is TGTGCCAGCTCCCCGCGGGGGGGGACAGAAGAGACCCAGTACTTC.

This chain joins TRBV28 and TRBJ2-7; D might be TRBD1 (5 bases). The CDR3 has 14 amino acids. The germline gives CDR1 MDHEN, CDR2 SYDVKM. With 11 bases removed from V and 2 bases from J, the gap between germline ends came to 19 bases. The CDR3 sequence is CAAQGDSRPYEQYF. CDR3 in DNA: TGTGCCGCGCAGGGTGATAGTCGGCCCTACGAGCAGTACTTC.